This T cell receptor (beta chain) was obtained from a study of Ad26.COV2.S vaccination and SARS-CoV-2 variants. Here immunoSEQ multiplex PCR was the method, and the copy in TCRdb shows in-frame clones only, minus some. In the table there are 440,000 or so clones, 90% of which are singletons. Germline assignment: CDR1 MDHEN and CDR2 SYDVKM. The CDR3 covers 16 residues. V was shortened by 4 bases and J by 2 bases, with 15 bases between the two germline ends. Treatment: 15 to 20 received Ad26.COV2.S at low or high dose, single or two shots; about five received placebo; per-sample allocation not given. On day 63 after the first injection, vaccine and placebo recipients gave samples. This clone was counted once. Its antigen remains unidentified. Findings of the study overall: Reports say spike-specific CD8+ and CD4+ T cell responses covered substantial breadth after vaccination.

The chain employs TRBV28 and TRBJ1-5; D is possibly TRBD1 (5 bases). The material sequenced was peripheral blood, taken in a trial of Ad26.COV2.S vaccine versus placebo. The receptor was isolated from a person aged 18-65 years who received the Ad26.COV2.S COVID-19 vaccine or a placebo. CDR3: CASSSPQGIRNQPQHF. The DNA of the CDR3 is TGTGCCAGCAGTTCCCCGCAGGGCATTCGCAATCAGCCCCAGCATTTT.